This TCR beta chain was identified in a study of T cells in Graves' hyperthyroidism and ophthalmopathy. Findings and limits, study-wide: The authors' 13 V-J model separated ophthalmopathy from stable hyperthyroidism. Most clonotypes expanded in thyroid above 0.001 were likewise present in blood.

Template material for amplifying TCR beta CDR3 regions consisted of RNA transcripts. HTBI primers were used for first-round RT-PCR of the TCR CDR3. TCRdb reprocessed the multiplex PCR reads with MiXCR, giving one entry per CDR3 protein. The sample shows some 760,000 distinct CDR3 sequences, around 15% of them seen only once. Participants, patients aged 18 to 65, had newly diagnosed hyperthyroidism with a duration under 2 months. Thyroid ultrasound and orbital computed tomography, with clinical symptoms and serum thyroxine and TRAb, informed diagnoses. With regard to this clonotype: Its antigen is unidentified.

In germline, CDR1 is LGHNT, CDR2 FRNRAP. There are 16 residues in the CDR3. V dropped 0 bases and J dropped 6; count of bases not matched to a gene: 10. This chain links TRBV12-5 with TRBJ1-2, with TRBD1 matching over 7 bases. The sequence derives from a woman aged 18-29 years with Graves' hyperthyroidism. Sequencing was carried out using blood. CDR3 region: CASGLVTDREGHGYTF. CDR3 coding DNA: TGTGCTAGTGGTTTGGTAACAGACAGGGAGGGGCATGGCTACACCTTC.